The 10 T cell receptor beta chains given below trace back to one sample, sequenced in a study of T cell responses to AZD1222 COVID-19 vaccine. Measured with immunoSEQ multiplex PCR; TCRdb has only the in-frame clones, and not every one. The sample carries 20,000 to 30,000 clones, 85% to 90% recorded once. This material consisted of peripheral blood, taken 28 days after the second AZD1222 dose. These receptors all stem from an adult who received the AZD1222 COVID-19 vaccine.

This rearrangement joins TRBV18 to TRBJ1-1; 7 positions agree with TRBD1. The CDR3 covers 15 residues. The ends lost 3 bases at V and 5 bases at J; junction bases unmatched: 9. The germline V gene encodes CDR1 KGHSH and CDR2 LQKENI. DNA for the CDR3: TGTGCCAGCTCACCCTTGACAGGGAGGGCAACTGAAGCTTTCTTT. It specifies CASSPLTGRATEAFF.

This rearrangement joins TRBV9 to TRBJ2-2, with 8 bases aligning to TRBD1. Losses at the gene ends were 5 bases for V and 5 bases for J; bases not matched to a gene: 8. Germline-derived CDR1 and CDR2 are SGDLS and YYNGEE. This CDR3 comprises 15 residues. CDR3 amino acids: CASRRMQGATGELFF. CDR3 DNA: TGTGCCAGCAGAAGAATGCAGGGGGCGACCGGGGAGCTGTTTTTT.

The chain carries TRBV5-5 and TRBJ2-1, with 9 bases identical to TRBD2. After removal of 2 bases from V and 9 bases from J, the junction contained 9 bases not matched to a gene. CDR1 is SGHKS and CDR2 is YYEKEE in the germline V gene (reference sequence). CDR3 length: 15 amino acids. CDR3 coding DNA: TGTGCCAGCAGCTTTTCCGCGGGGGGGCAGGGTGAGCAGTTCTTC. Translation gives CASSFSAGGQGEQFF.

The rearrangement links TRBV5-1 to TRBJ2-5; unclear D gene. The germline gives CDR1 SGHRS, CDR2 YFSETQ. The CDR3 has 14 residues. V lost 1 base and J 0 bases, leaving 7 bases between the germline ends. The DNA for the CDR3 is TGCGCCAGCAGCTTGTTACCTAACCAAGAGACCCAGTACTTC. This gives the protein CASSLLPNQETQYF.

The rearrangement links TRBV18 to TRBJ1-1; tentative D call: TRBD1 (5 bases). V was clipped by 3 bases and J by 3 bases, with 14 bases between them. Germline CDR1 KGHSH, CDR2 LQKENI. This CDR3 contains 15 residues. CDR3: CASSPIRVQDTEAFF. The CDR3 nucleotides are TGTGCCAGCTCACCCATCAGGGTTCAGGACACTGAAGCTTTCTTT.

J is TRBJ1-3 and V is TRBV10-1; D is undetermined. Per germline, CDR1 WNHNN and CDR2 SYGVQD (reference sequence). The CDR3 is 14 residues long. The chain's CDR3 is CAVFSGPPGNTIYF. For the CDR3, the DNA is TGCGCGGTTTTCTCCGGGCCTCCTGGAAACACCATATATTTT.

This chain connects TRBV4-1 to TRBJ1-5; no definite D call. The CDR3 has 15 residues. From germline, CDR1 is MGHRA and CDR2 YSYEKL. The germline V and J ends were trimmed by 2 bases and 5 bases, with 13 bases remaining between them. CDR3 sequence: CASSQRGQLYQPQHF. The CDR3 nucleotides read TGCGCCAGCAGCCAACGCGGGCAGCTTTATCAGCCCCAGCATTTT.

The V gene is TRBV6-5, the J gene TRBJ1-2, with 8 positions matching TRBD1. This CDR3 is built from 14 residues. From germline, CDR1 is MNHEY and CDR2 SVGAGI. V was pared by 4 bases and J by 2 bases, with 3 bases of the junction left unmatched. CDR3 in DNA: TGTGCCAGCAGTTTACAGGGGGAGAACTATGGCTACACCTTC. Translating it yields CASSLQGENYGYTF.

This chain uses TRBV6-6 with TRBJ1-5; D gene unclear. Trimming took 3 bases from V and 3 from J, leaving 9 bases between them. The CDR3 has 14 amino acids. Looked up from germline, CDR1 is MNHNY and CDR2 is SVGAGI (reference sequence). CDR3 sequence (DNA): TGTGCCAGCAGTTATGCGGGTGTCAATCAGCCCCAGCATTTT. It yields the protein CASSYAGVNQPQHF.

The chain couples TRBV15 to TRBJ2-3; perhaps D is TRBD1 or TRBD2 (5 bases each). V was trimmed by 0 bases and J by 9 bases, leaving 10 bases between them. CDR1 is LNHNV, CDR2 YYDKDF, per germline (reference sequence). CDR3 size: 13 residues. CDR3 nucleotide sequence: TGTGCCACCAGCAGAGAGGGGGTTTTAACGCAGTATTTT. Its protein product is CATSREGVLTQYF.